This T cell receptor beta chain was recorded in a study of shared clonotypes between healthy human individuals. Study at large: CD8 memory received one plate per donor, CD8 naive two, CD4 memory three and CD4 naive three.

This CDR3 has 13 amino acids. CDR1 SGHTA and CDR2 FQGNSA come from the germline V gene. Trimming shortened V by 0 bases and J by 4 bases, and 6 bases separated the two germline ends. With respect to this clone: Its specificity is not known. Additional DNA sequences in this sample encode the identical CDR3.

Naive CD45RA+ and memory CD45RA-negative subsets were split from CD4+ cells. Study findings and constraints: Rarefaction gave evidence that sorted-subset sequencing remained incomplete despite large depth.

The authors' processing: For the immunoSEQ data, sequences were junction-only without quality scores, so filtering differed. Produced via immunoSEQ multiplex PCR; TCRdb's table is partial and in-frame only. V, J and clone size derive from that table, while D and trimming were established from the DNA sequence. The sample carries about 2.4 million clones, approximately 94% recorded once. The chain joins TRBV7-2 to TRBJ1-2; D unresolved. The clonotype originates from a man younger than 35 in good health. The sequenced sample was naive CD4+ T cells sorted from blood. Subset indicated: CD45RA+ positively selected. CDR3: CASSLARGYGYTF. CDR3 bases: TGTGCCAGCAGCTTAGCTCGGGGCTATGGCTACACCTTC.